The rows below give T cell receptor beta chains drawn from one sample of a study of T cell clones after liver transplantation. The table came from immunoSEQ multiplex PCR; TCRdb's copy has only in-frame clones and leaves some out. The data show 70,000 or so clones, more than 75% seen once. The source material was CD4+ T cells from blood, sampled before liver transplant. The receptors shown here come from a human donor who received a liver transplant. Both conserved end residues are part of each CDR3. D genes are given only for firm matches. Clone size is not always given. Where it is, it says once, few, many or a class for expanded clones.

j_call: TRBJ1-1
clone_size: -
v_call: TRBV9
d_call: -
cdr3_aa: CASSVGRPSNTEAFF
cdr3_nt: TGTGCCAGCAGCGTAGGCCGCCCTTCGAACACTGAAGCTTTCTTT

j_call: TRBJ2-2
clone_size: -
v_call: TRBV9
d_call: -
cdr3_aa: CASSVGGSGGELFF
cdr3_nt: TGTGCCAGCAGCGTAGGAGGAAGCGGCGGGGAGCTGTTTTTT

j_call: TRBJ2-4
clone_size: once
v_call: TRBV18
d_call: TRBD2
cdr3_aa: CASSATSGLAGVIQYF
cdr3_nt: TGTGCCAGCTCAGCGACTTCGGGACTAGCGGGAGTTATTCAGTACTTC

j_call: TRBJ1-2
clone_size: -
v_call: TRBV29-1
d_call: TRBD1
cdr3_aa: CSASGGRGYTF
cdr3_nt: TGCAGCGCCTCAGGGGGGCGCGGCTACACCTTC

j_call: TRBJ2-1
clone_size: once
v_call: TRBV6-5
d_call: TRBD1
cdr3_aa: CASSYRDGQDIMLF
cdr3_nt: TGTGCCAGCAGTTACAGGGATGGACAGGATATAATGCTCTTC

j_call: TRBJ2-7
clone_size: -
v_call: TRBV28
d_call: TRBD2
cdr3_aa: CASSIRTSGSREQYF
cdr3_nt: TGTGCCAGCAGTATACGGACTAGTGGGTCTAGAGAGCAGTACTTC

j_call: TRBJ2-7
clone_size: -
v_call: TRBV9
d_call: -
cdr3_aa: CASSGWATGGYEQYF
cdr3_nt: TGTGCCAGCAGCGGATGGGCGACAGGAGGCTACGAGCAGTACTTC

j_call: TRBJ1-3
clone_size: -
v_call: TRBV6-5
d_call: -
cdr3_aa: CASSYSISSSGNTIYF
cdr3_nt: TGTGCCAGCAGTTACTCTATCAGTAGCTCTGGAAACACCATATATTTT

j_call: TRBJ2-4
clone_size: -
v_call: TRBV19
d_call: -
cdr3_aa: CASSPSGTLSPLAKNIQYF
cdr3_nt: TGTGCCAGTAGTCCCTCCGGGACTCTATCCCCTCTAGCCAAAAACATTCAGTACTTC

j_call: TRBJ2-1
clone_size: -
v_call: TRBV9
d_call: -
cdr3_aa: CASSPSPVVHGTHNEQFF
cdr3_nt: TGTGCCAGCAGTCCATCCCCGGTTGTACATGGGACCCACAATGAGCAGTTCTTC

j_call: TRBJ1-5
clone_size: -
v_call: TRBV6-1
d_call: -
cdr3_aa: CASRPGTRRDQPQHF
cdr3_nt: TGTGCCAGCAGACCAGGGACGCGAAGGGATCAGCCCCAGCATTTT

j_call: TRBJ1-1
clone_size: -
v_call: TRBV4-1
d_call: -
cdr3_aa: CASSLSGGGTEAFF
cdr3_nt: TGCGCCAGCAGCCTTTCGGGGGGGGGCACTGAAGCTTTCTTT

j_call: TRBJ1-2
clone_size: few
v_call: TRBV4-1
d_call: -
cdr3_aa: CASSPDSDYGYTF
cdr3_nt: TGCGCCAGCAGCCCCGACTCTGACTATGGCTACACCTTC

j_call: TRBJ2-3
clone_size: -
v_call: TRBV5-1
d_call: -
cdr3_aa: CASSLAGGPATDTQYF
cdr3_nt: TGCGCCAGCAGCTTGGCCGGTGGGCCCGCCACAGATACGCAGTATTTT

j_call: TRBJ1-5
clone_size: -
v_call: TRBV9
d_call: -
cdr3_aa: CASSPDGFNQPQHF
cdr3_nt: TGTGCCAGCAGTCCCGACGGCTTCAATCAGCCCCAGCATTTT

j_call: TRBJ2-3
clone_size: -
v_call: TRBV28
d_call: TRBD2
cdr3_aa: CASRIAQTSGRYPSTDTQYF
cdr3_nt: TGTGCCAGCAGAATCGCCCAGACTAGCGGGAGGTACCCCTCCACAGATACGCAGTATTTT

j_call: TRBJ1-5
clone_size: once
v_call: TRBV2
d_call: TRBD1
cdr3_aa: CASSAGQGSPLNQPQHF
cdr3_nt: TGTGCCAGCAGTGCTGGACAGGGGTCGCCTCTCAATCAGCCCCAGCATTTT

j_call: TRBJ2-1
clone_size: -
v_call: TRBV4-3
d_call: TRBD2
cdr3_aa: CASSQALAANNEQFF
cdr3_nt: TGCGCCAGCAGCCAAGCCCTAGCGGCCAACAATGAGCAGTTCTTC

j_call: TRBJ1-1
clone_size: -
v_call: TRBV7-2
d_call: TRBD1
cdr3_aa: CASSSRQGPEAFF
cdr3_nt: TGTGCCAGCAGCTCTCGACAGGGGCCTGAAGCTTTCTTT

j_call: TRBJ1-4
clone_size: -
v_call: TRBV10-2
d_call: TRBD1
cdr3_aa: CASSETTGTAYEKLFF
cdr3_nt: TGCGCCAGCAGTGAGACGACCGGGACAGCCTATGAAAAACTGTTTTTT

j_call: TRBJ2-2
clone_size: -
v_call: TRBV7-3
d_call: -
cdr3_aa: CASSLDSPTGELFF
cdr3_nt: TGTGCCAGCAGCTTGGACAGTCCCACCGGGGAGCTGTTTTTT

j_call: TRBJ1-1
clone_size: -
v_call: TRBV6-4
d_call: -
cdr3_aa: CASSPGGNTEAFF
cdr3_nt: TGTGCCAGCAGCCCCGGGGGGAACACTGAAGCTTTCTTT

j_call: TRBJ2-2
clone_size: once
v_call: TRBV7-3
d_call: TRBD2
cdr3_aa: CASSFGTSGGTGELFF
cdr3_nt: TGTGCCAGCAGCTTCGGGACTAGCGGTGGCACCGGGGAGCTGTTTTTT

j_call: TRBJ1-4
clone_size: -
v_call: TRBV28
d_call: -
cdr3_aa: CASSFSSGGWEKLFF
cdr3_nt: TGTGCCAGCAGTTTCTCTTCTGGGGGTTGGGAAAAACTGTTTTTT

j_call: TRBJ2-6
clone_size: -
v_call: TRBV12-2
d_call: -
cdr3_aa: CASRFPPAGISSGANVLTF
cdr3_nt: TGTGCAAGTCGCTTTCCGCCCGCAGGGATCTCGTCAGGGGCCAACGTCCTGACTTTC